Each of the 6 T cell receptor beta chains below was sequenced from the same sample in a study of T-cell memory formation after mild COVID-19. TCRdb re-called the 5' RACE reads with MiXCR, one entry per CDR3 protein. This sample has approximately 300,000 distinct CDR3 sequences, with about 16% found just once. The sample consisted of PBMCs or a T cell subset sorted from them (not recorded which). The receptors were sampled from a man in his late teens or twenties who had mild COVID-19 (a few samples of this study predate the infection). Cell type and time point are not known.

With respect to this clonotype: A much larger clone lies one base from this, so it may be a read error. The chain links TRBV11-2 to TRBJ1-1; tentative D call: TRBD1 (5 bases). CDR1 SGHAT and CDR2 FQNNGV come from the germline V gene. The CDR3 contains 13 residues. Trimming pared 2 bases from V and 3 bases from J, leaving 7 bases between. The CDR3 reads CASSLMGHTEAFF. As DNA, the CDR3 is TGTGCCAGCAGCTTAATGGGGCACACTGAAGCTTTCTTT. The whole variable domain, filled in from reference TRBV11-2 and TRBJ1-1, reads EAGVAQSPRYKIIEKRQSVAFWCNPISGHATLYWYQQILGQGPKLLIQFQNNGVVDDSQLPKDRFSAERLKGVDSTLKIQPAKLEDSAVYLCASSLMGHTEAFFGQGTRLTVV.

This clonotype was seen a few times. The chain uses TRBV27 and TRBJ2-2; D perhaps matches TRBD2 (5 bases). CDR1 and CDR2 from the germline V gene are MNHEY and SMNVEV (reference sequence). The CDR3 consists of 16 residues. V dropped 2 bases and J dropped 2 bases, with 12 bases sitting between them. The CDR3, as DNA: TGTGCCAGCAGTTTAAACGGGGATTCAAACACCGGGGAGCTGTTTTTT. Translation gives CASSLNGDSNTGELFF.

The chain combines TRBV6-4 with TRBJ1-1; TRBD1 is a possible D gene (6 bases). Germline V gene sequence: CDR1 MRHNA, CDR2 SNTAGT. V lost 6 bases and J lost 3, with 11 bases in between. There are 13 residues in the CDR3. The CDR3 sequence is CASSPDSYTEAFF. CDR3 in DNA: TGTGCCAGCAGCCCGGACAGCTACACTGAAGCTTTCTTT.

The J gene is TRBJ2-5, the V gene TRBV12-3 or TRBV12-4, with D perhaps TRBD2 (7 bases). The CDR3 has 14 amino acids. Trimming cost V 5 bases and J 4 bases, with 14 bases left between them. The CDR3 reads CASSPRGAGETQYF. In nucleotides, the CDR3 is TGTGCCAGCAGTCCTCGGGGGGCCGGAGAGACCCAGTACTTC.

This clonotype was seen many times. The chain couples TRBV7-9 to TRBJ1-2; D may be TRBD1 (6 bases). Germline loops: CDR1 SEHNR, CDR2 FQNEAQ (reference sequence). The CDR3 covers 14 residues. V was cut by 5 bases and J by 5 bases, with 15 bases left in between. The CDR3 sequence is CASSPRDIHYGYTF. DNA of the CDR3: TGTGCCAGCAGCCCGAGGGACATCCATTATGGCTACACCTTC. The whole variable domain, remainder taken from reference TRBV7-9 and TRBJ1-2, is DTGVSQNPRHKITKRGQNVTFRCDPISEHNRLYWYRQTLGQGPEFLTYFQNEAQLEKSRLLSDRFSAERPKGSFSTLEIQRTEQGDSAMYLCASSPRDIHYGYTFGSGTRLTVV.

This clonotype was counted a few times. The chain combines TRBV19 with TRBJ2-1; D is possibly TRBD1 or TRBD2 (6 bases each). The CDR3 contains 13 residues. Germline assignment: CDR1 LNHDA and CDR2 SQIVND (reference sequence). Trimming removed 6 bases from V and 8 bases from J, with 14 bases in between. DNA for the CDR3: TGTGCCAGTAGCCCATTAAGGGGGGATGAGCAGTTCTTC. This encodes CASSPLRGDEQFF.